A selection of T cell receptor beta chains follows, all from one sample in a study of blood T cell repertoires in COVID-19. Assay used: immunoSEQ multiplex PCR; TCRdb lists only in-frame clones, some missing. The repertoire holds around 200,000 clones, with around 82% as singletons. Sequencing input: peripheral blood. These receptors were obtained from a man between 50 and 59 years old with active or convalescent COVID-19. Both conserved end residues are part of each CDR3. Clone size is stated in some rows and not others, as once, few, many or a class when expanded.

CDR3: CASSWGQGWNNSPLHF
size: -
J: TRBJ1-6
length: 16
V: TRBV5-1

CDR3: CASSLDAKGREQFF
size: -
J: TRBJ2-1
length: 14
V: TRBV5-1

CDR3: CASSLSVSGRTDTQYF
size: -
J: TRBJ2-3
length: 16
V: TRBV27

CDR3: CASRGGYNEQFF
size: -
J: TRBJ2-1
length: 12
V: TRBV12-3/TRBV12-4

CDR3: CASSMNGGILFF
size: -
J: TRBJ1-4
length: 12
V: TRBV7-2

CDR3: CASSFSGVGGYTF
size: -
J: TRBJ1-2
length: 13
V: TRBV5-6

CDR3: CASSLQGFTEAFF
size: -
J: TRBJ1-1
length: 13
V: TRBV27

CDR3: CASSLTPGQGHEQYF
size: -
J: TRBJ2-7
length: 15
V: TRBV27

CDR3: CASSLGTARYNEQFF
size: -
J: TRBJ2-1
length: 15
V: TRBV28

CDR3: CASSQDPSDRGYEQYF
size: few
J: TRBJ2-7
length: 16
V: TRBV4-1

CDR3: CASSPGWDRGDSETQYF
size: -
J: TRBJ2-5
length: 17
V: TRBV5-4

CDR3: CASSPWDRATNEKLFF
size: -
J: TRBJ1-4
length: 16
V: TRBV18

CDR3: CASRRDRQTTTNEKLFF
size: -
J: TRBJ1-4
length: 17
V: TRBV2

CDR3: CASSLAGGLEAFF
size: -
J: TRBJ1-1
length: 13
V: TRBV5-4

CDR3: CSASRGVTEAFF
size: once
J: TRBJ1-1
length: 12
V: TRBV29-1

CDR3: CASSQPGQGAKGGELFF
size: few
J: TRBJ2-2
length: 17
V: TRBV4-1

CDR3: CASSPDRGGYEQYF
size: -
J: TRBJ2-7
length: 14
V: TRBV7-2

CDR3: CASRGQNTEAFF
size: -
J: TRBJ1-1
length: 12
V: TRBV10-2

CDR3: CASSLGGDYEQYF
size: -
J: TRBJ2-7
length: 13
V: TRBV18

CDR3: CASSLEGATNYGYTF
size: once
J: TRBJ1-2
length: 15
V: TRBV19

CDR3: CASSLVTGNTIYF
size: -
J: TRBJ1-3
length: 13
V: TRBV5-1

CDR3: CASSLGEFNSPLHF
size: many
J: TRBJ1-6
length: 14
V: TRBV7-2

CDR3: CASSRTSEKLFF
size: -
J: TRBJ1-4
length: 12
V: TRBV12-3/TRBV12-4

CDR3: CASSSGTGGSKTEAFF
size: -
J: TRBJ1-1
length: 16
V: TRBV5-1

CDR3: CASSSRHQVEQYF
size: once
J: TRBJ2-7
length: 13
V: TRBV7-8

CDR3: CASALWTGSQPQHF
size: -
J: TRBJ1-5
length: 14
V: TRBV6-5

CDR3: CASSLGGRGPGNTIYF
size: -
J: TRBJ1-3
length: 16
V: TRBV5-4

CDR3: CANLPGTDTQYF
size: -
J: TRBJ2-3
length: 12
V: TRBV6-5

CDR3: CASSLWTSGGVFNEQFF
size: -
J: TRBJ2-1
length: 17
V: TRBV7-2

CDR3: CAISESGSGSDEAFF
size: -
J: TRBJ1-1
length: 15
V: TRBV10-3

CDR3: CASSLRYNEQFF
size: -
J: TRBJ2-1
length: 12
V: TRBV11-2

CDR3: CASSLQLAGPYEQYF
size: -
J: TRBJ2-7
length: 15
V: TRBV27

CDR3: CASSFLRGDRHEKLFF
size: -
J: TRBJ1-4
length: 16
V: TRBV11-2

CDR3: CATSRDHRAGNTIYF
size: -
J: TRBJ1-3
length: 15
V: TRBV15

CDR3: CSAREDYGYTF
size: -
J: TRBJ1-2
length: 11
V: TRBV20-1

CDR3: CAWSPKGTGGQPQHF
size: few
J: TRBJ1-5
length: 15
V: TRBV30

CDR3: CASTKANVLTF
size: -
J: TRBJ2-6
length: 11
V: TRBV6-5

CDR3: CASSDLRGQGSNQPQHF
size: -
J: TRBJ1-5
length: 17
V: TRBV2

CDR3: CASSQGQGQAYEQYF
size: -
J: TRBJ2-7
length: 15
V: TRBV6-4

CDR3: CATSDPRGGDNEQFF
size: -
J: TRBJ2-1
length: 15
V: TRBV24-1

CDR3: CASSPTGGNEQYF
size: -
J: TRBJ2-7
length: 13
V: TRBV3-1/TRBV3-2

CDR3: CASSQVAGRTYNEQFF
size: -
J: TRBJ2-1
length: 16
V: TRBV3-1/TRBV3-2

CDR3: CASSWDWRDSYNEQFF
size: -
J: TRBJ2-1
length: 16
V: TRBV5-1

CDR3: CATMRGGAGELFF
size: -
J: TRBJ2-2
length: 13
V: TRBV6-5

CDR3: CASSVQDYNEQFF
size: -
J: TRBJ2-1
length: 13
V: TRBV2

CDR3: CASSKGGRGTEAFF
size: -
J: TRBJ1-1
length: 14
V: TRBV21-1

CDR3: CASSEGETEAFF
size: -
J: TRBJ1-1
length: 12
V: TRBV2

CDR3: CAISESTPHYGYTF
size: -
J: TRBJ1-2
length: 14
V: TRBV10-3

CDR3: CSAEKSMNTEAFF
size: few
J: TRBJ1-1
length: 13
V: TRBV29-1

CDR3: CASSLVRAQPQHF
size: -
J: TRBJ1-5
length: 13
V: TRBV28

CDR3: CAWSWTGRTNTEAFF
size: -
J: TRBJ1-1
length: 15
V: TRBV30

CDR3: CASSFTGEGETQYF
size: -
J: TRBJ2-5
length: 14
V: TRBV9

CDR3: CASSRGTGNEAFF
size: -
J: TRBJ1-1
length: 13
V: TRBV7-2

CDR3: CASSLGLSYEQYF
size: -
J: TRBJ2-7
length: 13
V: TRBV7-6

CDR3: CASSEGQLLGNEKLFF
size: -
J: TRBJ1-4
length: 16
V: TRBV10-1

CDR3: CASSFTSGGPQYF
size: -
J: TRBJ2-3
length: 13
V: TRBV7-2

CDR3: CASNAGGDNEKLFF
size: -
J: TRBJ1-4
length: 14
V: TRBV6-5